This is a list of T cell receptor beta chains from one sample in a study of human T cells and chemical hapten exposure. Each CDR3 protein is one row after TCRdb ran MiXCR on the RACE reads. The profile covers roughly 250,000 distinct CDR3 sequences, with 7.5% to 9% appearing a single time and 2% to 3% taken by the ten largest. This sample comprised whole blood, obtained in connection with sensitization to the hapten diphenylcyclopropenone (DPC). Source of these receptors: a woman aged 40 to 55 with alopecia areata. Some clones in this sample may be carry-over from other donors' samples. The CDR3 runs from the conserved cysteine through the conserved F or W. A D gene is named only where the DNA matches it firmly. Rows give clone size only sometimes, using once, few, many, or a class for an expanded clone.

CDR3 | DNA | V | D | size | J
CSASPRETKNIQYF | TGCAGTGCTAGCCCGCGGGAGACCAAAAACATTCAGTACTTC | TRBV20-1 | TRBD2 | . | TRBJ2-4
CASSYSEATNEKLFF | TGTGCCAGCAGTTACTCCGAGGCAACTAATGAAAAACTGTTTTTT | TRBV6-2/TRBV6-3 | . | . | TRBJ1-4
CASSLRTGENIQYF | TGTGCCAGCAGCTTAAGGACAGGGGAAAACATTCAGTACTTC | TRBV7-2 | TRBD1 | many | TRBJ2-4
CATSDPGTGIETQYF | TGTGCCACCAGTGATCCCGGGACAGGGATCGAGACCCAGTACTTC | TRBV24-1 | TRBD1 | many | TRBJ2-5
CAISEGTSGSTDTQYF | TGTGCCATCAGTGAGGGGACTAGCGGGAGTACAGATACGCAGTATTTT | TRBV10-3 | TRBD2 | . | TRBJ2-3
CASSFGLAVSTDTQYF | TGTGCCAGCAGCTTCGGACTAGCGGTTAGCACAGATACGCAGTATTTT | TRBV7-2 | TRBD2 | . | TRBJ2-3
CASSQDKGYEQYF | TGTGCCAGCAGCCAAGATAAGGGGTACGAGCAGTACTTC | TRBV4-2 | . | many | TRBJ2-7
CASSFSENTEAFF | TGTGCCAGCAGTTTCTCAGAGAACACTGAAGCTTTCTTT | TRBV27 | . | few | TRBJ1-1
CASSPPENIQYF | TGTGCCAGCAGTCCGCCCGAAAACATTCAGTACTTC | TRBV28 | . | . | TRBJ2-4
CASSPEGNQPQHF | TGTGCCAGCAGTCCTGAGGGGAATCAGCCCCAGCATTTT | TRBV18 | . | many | TRBJ1-5
CASSVGDRVTDTQYF | TGTGCCAGCAGCGTAGGGGACAGGGTGACAGATACGCAGTATTTT | TRBV9 | TRBD1 | many | TRBJ2-3
CASSFSVSNQPQHF | TGTGCCAGCAGTTTCTCTGTCAGCAATCAGCCCCAGCATTTT | TRBV12-3/TRBV12-4 | . | few | TRBJ1-5
CSAGGVGGGDGYTF | TGCAGCGCCGGAGGGGTCGGCGGTGGGGATGGCTACACCTTC | TRBV29-1 | . | many | TRBJ1-2
CASSQGGQVLNEQFF | TGTGCCAGCAGCCAAGGGGGACAGGTACTCAATGAGCAGTTCTTC | TRBV4-2 | TRBD1 | many | TRBJ2-1
CASLSGGLYGYTF | TGTGCCTCCCTCTCGGGGGGCCTCTATGGCTACACCTTC | TRBV28 | . | few | TRBJ1-2
CASGDGQNTEAFF | TGTGCCAGCGGGGACGGTCAGAACACTGAAGCTTTCTTT | TRBV5-4 | . | few | TRBJ1-1
CASSYPSAGVYNWEQFF | TGTGCCAGCAGCTACCCTTCCGCGGGAGTCTACAACTGGGAGCAGTTCTTC | TRBV5-5 | TRBD2 | few | TRBJ2-1
CASGAYEQYF | TGTGCCAGCGGCGCCTACGAGCAGTACTTC | TRBV28 | . | many | TRBJ2-7
CASTNQRGSTDTQYF | TGTGCCAGCACCAACCAGCGGGGTAGCACAGATACGCAGTATTTT | TRBV2 | TRBD2 | few | TRBJ2-3
CSARAGGPTYHNEQFF | TGCAGTGCTAGAGCCGGGGGGCCTACATATCACAATGAGCAGTTCTTC | TRBV20-1 | . | many | TRBJ2-1
CASSPLGQNNQPQHF | TGTGCCAGCAGCCCATTGGGGCAGAACAATCAGCCCCAGCATTTT | TRBV6-5 | . | . | TRBJ1-5
CASSAPGLISYEQYF | TGTGCCAGCAGTGCGCCGGGACTGATCTCCTACGAGCAGTACTTC | TRBV25-1 | . | . | TRBJ2-7
CASSSSPQETQYF | TGTGCCAGCAGCTCCTCTCCCCAAGAGACCCAGTACTTC | TRBV11-1 | . | many | TRBJ2-5
CATSDLTGDTQYF | TGTGCCACCAGTGATTTGACGGGGGATACGCAGTATTTT | TRBV24-1 | . | few | TRBJ2-3
CASSVTGGYEQYF | TGTGCCAGCAGCGTGACAGGGGGGTACGAGCAGTACTTC | TRBV5-4 | TRBD1 | few | TRBJ2-7
CASGGASGVDTEAFF | TGTGCCAGCGGGGGAGCTTCAGGGGTCGACACTGAAGCTTTCTTT | TRBV9 | . | . | TRBJ1-1
CASSDVAGADTQYF | TGTGCCAGCAGTGATGTAGCGGGGGCAGATACGCAGTATTTT | TRBV25-1 | TRBD2 | . | TRBJ2-3
CASSSGPLPNTEAFF | TGTGCCAGCAGTTCCGGGCCCCTTCCGAACACTGAAGCTTTCTTT | TRBV27 | . | . | TRBJ1-1
CASSDLRSLTGELFF | TGTGCCAGTAGTGACCTAAGGTCTTTAACCGGGGAGCTGTTTTTT | TRBV19 | . | few | TRBJ2-2
CASSYSLAGAKETQYF | TGTGCCAGCAGTTACTCCCTAGCGGGAGCAAAAGAGACCCAGTACTTC | TRBV6-2/TRBV6-3 | TRBD2 | many | TRBJ2-5
CASSLQGGNTEAFF | TGTGCCAGTAGCCTCCAGGGGGGGAACACTGAAGCTTTCTTT | TRBV19 | TRBD1 | many | TRBJ1-1
CASSQGQGPYQPQHF | TGCGCCAGCAGCCAAGGACAGGGGCCCTATCAGCCCCAGCATTTT | TRBV4-1 | TRBD1 | . | TRBJ1-5
CASSHGGTGGGTQYF | TGTGCCAGCAGCCATGGAGGGACAGGGGGTGGGACCCAGTACTTC | TRBV12-3/TRBV12-4 | TRBD1 | . | TRBJ2-5